The subject of this entry is one T cell receptor beta chain. Its cognate antigen has yet to be identified. No clone much larger than this one lies a single base away; base qualities are absent. The source of the sample is a study of OX40 agonist ivuxolimab in advanced cancers. At the level of the whole study: Ivuxolimab was an agonistic, fully human IgG2 monoclonal antibody directed against OX40 (CD134), a costimulatory receptor. Intravenous ivuxolimab was administered to patients every 2 weeks at six dose levels: 0.01, 0.1, 0.3, 1.5, 3 and 10 mg/kg. Among the approximately 54 dose-escalation patients, some 19 had hepatocellular carcinoma, roughly 15 melanoma, 9 renal cell carcinoma and 9 head and neck cancer. In the dose-escalation cohort, around four fifths of patients were male, and the mean age was roughly 60 years, with a range of 23 to 79. Patients were allowed to have had prior anti-PD-1, anti-PD-L1 or anti-CTLA-4 therapy, and roughly 40% of the dose-escalation patients had previously received checkpoint inhibitors. Partial responses occurred in three dose-escalation patients: two with cutaneous melanoma and one with hepatocellular carcinoma. Peripheral TCRbeta sequencing aimed to test whether ivuxolimab altered TCR sequence diversity and caused clonal T-cell expansion. The paper describes the monotherapy dose-escalation part (N of about 52 patients) of the phase I trial of ivuxolimab.

V gives up 7 bases and J gives up 2 bases, and the segment between their germline ends measures 12 bases. The germline V gene (reference sequence) provides CDR1 LNHDA and CDR2 SQIVND. The CDR3 has 14 amino acids, counting the end cysteine and phenylalanine. Kept here is only the CDR3 DNA, which spans 42 bases and is read in frame from base 1. Genomic DNA was isolated from the sorted cells so that the TCRbeta CDR3 region could be sequenced. The immunoSEQ Assay was used to sequence the TCRbeta CDR3 regions. TCRdb holds this immuneACCESS table with in-frame rearrangements only. Some clones are missing; in checked studies, unresolved V genes explain under half, and the rest has no known cause. The sample has around 64,000 clones on record, roughly 80% of them singletons. Of the sample, 0.95% to 1.5% falls within the top ten clones. Patients with a history of autoimmune disease or receiving systemic immunosuppression were excluded from the trial. Peripheral blood for TCR sequencing was collected from all dose cohorts at baseline, on cycle 4 day 1, and on cycle 7 day 1. The samples were taken from a phase I, first-in-human, multicenter, open-label dose-escalation trial of ivuxolimab. Adults with locally advanced or metastatic head and neck squamous cell, hepatocellular, melanoma or renal cell carcinoma were enrolled in the trial. Before TCR sequencing, CD4+ and CD8+ T cells were separately sorted from peripheral blood.

Points the paper makes about the study in general: After ivuxolimab, expanded clones were on average more numerous among CD8+ T cells than among CD4+ T cells. Clonal expansion of both CD4+ and CD8+ blood T cells was observed from baseline to week 6 at doses 0.1 to 3.0 mg/kg. Low levels of normalized T-cell clonal expansion were also seen in some patients who did not respond. Antigen specificity was not determined for the clonally expanded peripheral T cells. In partial responders in the 0.1-3.0 mg/kg groups, normalized peripheral clonal expansion was found to be among the lowest, especially among CD8+ T cells.

The rearranged chain carries TRBV19 and TRBJ1-5; the D gene assignment is ambiguous. This receptor was taken from an adult with an advanced solid tumor such as melanoma, head and neck, liver or kidney cancer. Sequences were derived from CD4+ or CD8+ T cells sorted from blood, sampled in a trial of the OX40 agonist ivuxolimab. The nucleotide sequence is given as TGTGCCAGTACTCGGGAGCCGGGCAATCAGCCCCAGCATTTT. This translates into CASTREPGNQPQHF.